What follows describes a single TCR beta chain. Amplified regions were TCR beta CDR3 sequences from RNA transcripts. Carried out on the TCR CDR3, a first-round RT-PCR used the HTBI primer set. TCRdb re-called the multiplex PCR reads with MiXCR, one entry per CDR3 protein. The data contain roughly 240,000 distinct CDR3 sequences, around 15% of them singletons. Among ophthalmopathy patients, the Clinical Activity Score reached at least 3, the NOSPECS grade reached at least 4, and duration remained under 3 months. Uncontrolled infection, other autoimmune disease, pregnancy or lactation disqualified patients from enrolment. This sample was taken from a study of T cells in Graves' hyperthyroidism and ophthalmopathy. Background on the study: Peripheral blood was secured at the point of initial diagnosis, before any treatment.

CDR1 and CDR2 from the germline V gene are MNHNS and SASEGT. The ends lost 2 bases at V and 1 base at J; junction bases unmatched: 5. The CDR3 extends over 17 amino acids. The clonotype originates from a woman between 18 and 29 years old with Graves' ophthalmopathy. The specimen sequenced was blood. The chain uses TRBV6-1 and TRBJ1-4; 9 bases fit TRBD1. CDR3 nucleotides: TGTGCCAGCAGTGAATGGGGACAGGGAGGAACTAATGAAAAACTGTTTTTT. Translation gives CASSEWGQGGTNEKLFF.